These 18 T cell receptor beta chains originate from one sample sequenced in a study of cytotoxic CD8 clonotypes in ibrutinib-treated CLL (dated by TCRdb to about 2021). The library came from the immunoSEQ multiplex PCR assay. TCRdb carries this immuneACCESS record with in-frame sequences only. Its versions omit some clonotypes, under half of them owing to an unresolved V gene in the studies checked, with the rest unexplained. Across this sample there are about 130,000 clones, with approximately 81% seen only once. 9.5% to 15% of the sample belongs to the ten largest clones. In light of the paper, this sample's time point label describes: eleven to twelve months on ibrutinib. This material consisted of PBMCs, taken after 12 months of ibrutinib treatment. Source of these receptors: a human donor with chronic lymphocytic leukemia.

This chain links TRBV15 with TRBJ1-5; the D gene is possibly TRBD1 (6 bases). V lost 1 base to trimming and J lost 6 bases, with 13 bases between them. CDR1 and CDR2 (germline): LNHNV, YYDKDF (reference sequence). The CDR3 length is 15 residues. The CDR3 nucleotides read TGTGCCACCAGCAGAGGAGCGGGGGCCGGTCAGCCCCAGCATTTT. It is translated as CATSRGAGAGQPQHF.

CDR3 sequence (DNA): TGTGCCAGCAGCCGCCCAGGACAGCCGAACACTGAAGCTTTCTTT. Protein: CASSRPGQPNTEAFF. The rearrangement joins TRBV5-6 to TRBJ1-1; possibly TRBD1 for D (6 bases). This CDR3 is 15 amino acids long. With 4 bases removed from V and 1 base from J, the gap between germline ends came to 14 bases. CDR1 is SGHDT, CDR2 YYEEEE, per germline.

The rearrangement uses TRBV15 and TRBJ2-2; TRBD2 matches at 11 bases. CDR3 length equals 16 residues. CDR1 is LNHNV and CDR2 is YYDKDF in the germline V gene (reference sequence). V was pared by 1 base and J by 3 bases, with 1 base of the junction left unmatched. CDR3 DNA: TGTGCCACCAGCAGAGGTAGCGGGAGGGACACCGGGGAGCTGTTTTTT. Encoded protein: CATSRGSGRDTGELFF.

The CDR3 nucleotides are TGTGCCAGCAGTTACCACGTCAACACCGGGGAGCTGTTTTTT. It is translated as CASSYHVNTGELFF. This chain uses TRBV6-5 with TRBJ2-2; D is ambiguous. Germline lookup yields CDR1 MNHEY and CDR2 SVGAGI. The CDR3 is made up of 14 amino acids. Deletions cut 2 bases from V and 2 bases from J, with 6 bases between.

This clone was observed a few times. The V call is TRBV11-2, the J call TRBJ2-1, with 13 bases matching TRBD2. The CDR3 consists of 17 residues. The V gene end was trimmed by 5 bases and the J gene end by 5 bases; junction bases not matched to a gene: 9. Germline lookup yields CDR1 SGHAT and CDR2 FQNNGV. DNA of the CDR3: TGTGCCAGCAGCCCAACTAGCGGGAGGGTCCTACACAATGAGCAGTTCTTC. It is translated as CASSPTSGRVLHNEQFF.

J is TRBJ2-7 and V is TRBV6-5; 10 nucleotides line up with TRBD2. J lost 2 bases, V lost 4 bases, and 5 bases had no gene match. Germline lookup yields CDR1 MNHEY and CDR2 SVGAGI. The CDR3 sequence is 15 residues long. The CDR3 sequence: CASSFRTSGTYEQYF. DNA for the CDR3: TGTGCCAGCAGTTTTCGGACTAGCGGAACCTACGAGCAGTACTTC.

DNA for the CDR3: TGTGCCAGCAGCCGACCCGGGACAGTTAATGAAAAACTGTTTTTT. Translating gives CASSRPGTVNEKLFF. This chain connects TRBV4-2 to TRBJ1-4; the match to TRBD1 covers 7 bases. Germline V gene data show CDR1 as LGHNA and CDR2 as YNFKEQ. Trimming removed 4 bases from V and 4 bases from J; junction bases left unmatched: 6. CDR3 size: 15 residues.

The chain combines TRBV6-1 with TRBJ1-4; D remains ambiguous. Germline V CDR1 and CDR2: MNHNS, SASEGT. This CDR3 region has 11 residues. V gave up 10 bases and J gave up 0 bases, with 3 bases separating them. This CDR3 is CATATNEKLFF. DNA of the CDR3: TGTGCCACCGCAACTAATGAAAAACTGTTTTTT.

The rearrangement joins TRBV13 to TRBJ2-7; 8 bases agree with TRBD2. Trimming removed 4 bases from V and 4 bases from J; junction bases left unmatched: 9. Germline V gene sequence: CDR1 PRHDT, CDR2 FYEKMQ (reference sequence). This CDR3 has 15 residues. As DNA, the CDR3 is TGTGCCAGCAGCTACGGACTAGCAGATAAATACGAGCAGTACTTC. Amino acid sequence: CASSYGLADKYEQYF.

This chain's CDR3 is CASSSYQETQYF. The CDR3, as DNA: TGTGCCAGCAGCTCGTACCAAGAGACCCAGTACTTC. The chain couples TRBV7-9 to TRBJ2-5; D is uncertain. CDR1 and CDR2 from the germline V gene are SEHNR and FQNEAQ (reference sequence). Deletions cut 4 bases from V and 0 bases from J, with 3 bases between. The CDR3 consists of 12 residues.

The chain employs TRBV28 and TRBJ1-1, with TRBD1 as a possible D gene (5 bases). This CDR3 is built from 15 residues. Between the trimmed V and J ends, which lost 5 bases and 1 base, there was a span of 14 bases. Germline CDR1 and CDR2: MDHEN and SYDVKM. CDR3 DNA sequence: TGTGCCAGCAGTCTGCTGGGCAGGGAGAACACTGAAGCTTTCTTT. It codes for CASSLLGRENTEAFF. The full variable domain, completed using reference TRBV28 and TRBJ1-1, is DVKVTQSSRYLVKRTGEKVFLECVQDMDHENMFWYRQDPGLGLRLIYFSYDVKMKEKGDIPEGYSVSREKKERFSLILESASTNQTSMYLCASSLLGRENTEAFFGQGTRLTVV.

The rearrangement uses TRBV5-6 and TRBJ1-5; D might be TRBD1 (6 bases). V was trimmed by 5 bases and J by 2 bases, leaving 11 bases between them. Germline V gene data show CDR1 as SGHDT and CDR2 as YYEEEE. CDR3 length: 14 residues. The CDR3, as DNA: TGTGCCAGCAGAATCGCAGGGGGCAATCAGCCCCAGCATTTT. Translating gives CASRIAGGNQPQHF.

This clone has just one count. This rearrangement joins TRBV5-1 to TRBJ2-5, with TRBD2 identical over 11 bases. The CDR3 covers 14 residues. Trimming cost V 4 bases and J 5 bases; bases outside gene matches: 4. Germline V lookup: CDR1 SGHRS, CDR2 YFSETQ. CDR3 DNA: TGCGCCAGCAGCATGACTAGCGGGAAGGAGACCCAGTACTTC. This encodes CASSMTSGKETQYF.

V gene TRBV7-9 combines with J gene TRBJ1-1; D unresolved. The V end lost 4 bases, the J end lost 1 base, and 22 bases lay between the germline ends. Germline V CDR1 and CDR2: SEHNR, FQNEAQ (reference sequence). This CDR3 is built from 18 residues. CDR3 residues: CASSSLPFSHRSNTEAFF. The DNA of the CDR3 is TGTGCCAGCAGCTCCCTCCCATTCTCACACCGGTCGAACACTGAAGCTTTCTTT.

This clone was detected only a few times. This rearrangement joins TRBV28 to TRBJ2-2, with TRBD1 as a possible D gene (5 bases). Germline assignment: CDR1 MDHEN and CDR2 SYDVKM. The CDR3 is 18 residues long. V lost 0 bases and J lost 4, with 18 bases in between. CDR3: CASSLWSGPRGFTGELFF. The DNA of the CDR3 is TGTGCCAGCAGTTTATGGTCAGGGCCCCGCGGTTTCACCGGGGAGCTGTTTTTT.

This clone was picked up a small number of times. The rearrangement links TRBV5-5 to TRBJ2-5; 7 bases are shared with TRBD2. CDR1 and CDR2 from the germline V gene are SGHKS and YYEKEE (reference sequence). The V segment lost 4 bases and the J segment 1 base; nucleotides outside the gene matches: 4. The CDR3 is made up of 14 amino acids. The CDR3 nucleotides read TGTGCCAGCAGCGCTCTAGCGGTCCAAGAGACCCAGTACTTC. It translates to CASSALAVQETQYF.

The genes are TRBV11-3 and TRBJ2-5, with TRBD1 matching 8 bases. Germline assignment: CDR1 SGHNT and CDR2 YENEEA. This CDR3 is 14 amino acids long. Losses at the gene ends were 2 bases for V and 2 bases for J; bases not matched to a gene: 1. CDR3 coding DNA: TGTGCCAGCAGCTTACAGGGGGCTCAAGAGACCCAGTACTTC. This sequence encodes CASSLQGAQETQYF. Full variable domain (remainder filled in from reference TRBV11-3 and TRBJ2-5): EAGVVQSPRYKIIEKKQPVAFWCNPISGHNTLYWYLQNLGQGPELLIRYENEEAVDDSQLPKDRFSAERLKGVDSTLKIQPAELGDSAVYLCASSLQGAQETQYFGPGTRLLVL.

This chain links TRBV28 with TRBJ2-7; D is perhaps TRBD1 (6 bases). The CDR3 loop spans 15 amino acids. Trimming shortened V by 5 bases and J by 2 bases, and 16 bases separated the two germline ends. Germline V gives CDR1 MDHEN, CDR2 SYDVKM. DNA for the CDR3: TGTGCCAGCAGTAAAACAGGGTATAAGACCTACGAGCAGTACTTC. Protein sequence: CASSKTGYKTYEQYF.